This TCR beta chain emerged from a study of neoadjuvant anti-PD-1 for oral cavity cancer. Study overall: Nivolumab at 3 mg/kg was mostly given biweekly, three to four doses, pre-surgery.

These newly diagnosed stage II-IVA oral cavity squamous cell carcinoma patients had no prior systemic or radiation treatment. The patients had HPV-negative, locally advanced oral cavity squamous cell carcinoma. No culture or expansion preceded analysis of these blood cells. This CDR3 region has 17 residues. The V end lost 0 bases, the J end lost 0 bases, and 15 bases lay between the germline ends. Per the germline V gene, CDR1 is SGHRS and CDR2 is YFSETQ. Generated by immunoSEQ multiplex PCR, the TCRdb table keeps only in-frame clones and is missing some. The data show 70,000 to 95,000 clones, roughly four fifths seen once.

The clonotype comes from a person between 35 and 79 years old with oral cavity squamous cell carcinoma. Here the sequenced sample was PBMCs, taken before nivolumab (anti-PD-1) treatment. The rearrangement joins TRBV5-1 to TRBJ1-1; D unclear. CDR3 DNA sequence: TGCGCCAGCAGCTTGGCTGGGAGCTCCGGGTTGAACACTGAAGCTTTCTTT. Amino acids: CASSLAGSSGLNTEAFF.